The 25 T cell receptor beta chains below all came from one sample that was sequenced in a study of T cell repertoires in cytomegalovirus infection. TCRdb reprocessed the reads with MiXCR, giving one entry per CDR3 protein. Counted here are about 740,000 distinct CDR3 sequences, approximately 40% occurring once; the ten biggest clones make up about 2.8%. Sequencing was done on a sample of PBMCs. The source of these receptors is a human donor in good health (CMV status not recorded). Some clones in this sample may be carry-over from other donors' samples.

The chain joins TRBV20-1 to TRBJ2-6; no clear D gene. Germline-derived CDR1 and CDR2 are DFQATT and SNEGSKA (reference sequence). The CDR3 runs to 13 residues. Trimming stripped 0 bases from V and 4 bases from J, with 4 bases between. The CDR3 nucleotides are TGCAGTGCTAGAGATCCCGGGGCCAACGTCCTGACTTTC. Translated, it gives CSARDPGANVLTF.

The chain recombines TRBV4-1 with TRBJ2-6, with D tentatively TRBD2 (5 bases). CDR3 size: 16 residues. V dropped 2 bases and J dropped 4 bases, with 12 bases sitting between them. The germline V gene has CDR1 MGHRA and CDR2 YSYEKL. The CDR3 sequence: CASSQPRGLGANVLTF. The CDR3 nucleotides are TGCGCCAGCAGCCAACCAAGAGGGCTGGGGGCCAACGTCCTGACTTTC.

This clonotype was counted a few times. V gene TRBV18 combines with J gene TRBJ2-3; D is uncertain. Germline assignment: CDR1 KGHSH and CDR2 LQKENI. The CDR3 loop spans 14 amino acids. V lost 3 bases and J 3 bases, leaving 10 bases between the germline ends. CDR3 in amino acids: CASSPSVRTDTQYF. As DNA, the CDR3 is TGTGCCAGCTCACCTTCGGTAAGAACAGATACGCAGTATTTT.

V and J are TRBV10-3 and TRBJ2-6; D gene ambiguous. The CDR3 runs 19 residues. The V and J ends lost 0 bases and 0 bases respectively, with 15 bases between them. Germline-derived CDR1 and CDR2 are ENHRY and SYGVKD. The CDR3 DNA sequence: TGTGCCATCAGTGAGTCAGCGAGCAGACCCACCTCTGGGGCCAACGTCCTGACTTTC. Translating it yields CAISESASRPTSGANVLTF.

DNA of the CDR3: TGTGCCAGTAGTATGGCGGAGCGAGGGAATAGCAATCAGCCCCAGCATTTT. It translates to CASSMAERGNSNQPQHF. V gene TRBV19 combines with J gene TRBJ1-5; D gene ambiguous. Trimming pared 3 bases from V and 0 bases from J, leaving 15 bases between. The CDR3 is 17 residues long. Looked up from germline, CDR1 is LNHDA and CDR2 is SQIVND (reference sequence). Full variable domain (remainder filled in from reference TRBV19 and TRBJ1-5): DGGITQSPKYLFRKEGQNVTLSCEQNLNHDAMYWYRQDPGQGLRLIYYSQIVNDFQKGDIAEGYSVSREKKESFPLTVTSAQKNPTAFYLCASSMAERGNSNQPQHFGDGTRLSIL.

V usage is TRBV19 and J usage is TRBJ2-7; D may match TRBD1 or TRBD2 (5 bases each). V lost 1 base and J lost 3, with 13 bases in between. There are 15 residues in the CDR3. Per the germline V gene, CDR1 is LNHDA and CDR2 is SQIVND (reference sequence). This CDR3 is CASSIGDVGRYEQYF. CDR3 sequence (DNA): TGTGCCAGTAGTATAGGGGACGTAGGCCGCTACGAGCAGTACTTC.

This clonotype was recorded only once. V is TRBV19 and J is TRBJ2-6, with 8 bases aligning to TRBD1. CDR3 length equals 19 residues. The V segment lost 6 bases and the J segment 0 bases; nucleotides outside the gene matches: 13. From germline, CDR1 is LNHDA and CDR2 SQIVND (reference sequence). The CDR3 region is CASSRLPGQALSGANVLTF. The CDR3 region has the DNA TGTGCCAGTAGCAGACTCCCGGGACAGGCTCTCTCTGGGGCCAACGTCCTGACTTTC.

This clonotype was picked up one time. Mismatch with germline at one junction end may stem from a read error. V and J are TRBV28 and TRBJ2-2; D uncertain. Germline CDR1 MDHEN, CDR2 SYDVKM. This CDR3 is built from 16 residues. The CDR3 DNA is TGTGCAAGCAGTTTATTTAGGCCCCTTATACCCGGGGAGCTGTTTTTT. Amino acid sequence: CASSLFRPLIPGELFF.

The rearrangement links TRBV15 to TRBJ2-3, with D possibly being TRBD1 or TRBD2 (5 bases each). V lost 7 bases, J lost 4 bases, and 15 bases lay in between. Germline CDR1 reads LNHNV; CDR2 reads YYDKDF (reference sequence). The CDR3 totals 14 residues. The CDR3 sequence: CATKGLPQADTQYF. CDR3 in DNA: TGTGCCACCAAAGGACTCCCACAGGCAGATACGCAGTATTTT.

CDR3 DNA: TGCAGCGTTGGAGGGGATAGCAATCAGCCCCAGCATTTT. This codes for CSVGGDSNQPQHF. The chain couples TRBV29-1 to TRBJ1-5; D may be TRBD1 (5 bases). With 4 bases removed from V and 0 bases from J, the gap between germline ends came to 7 bases. The V gene's germline CDR1 is SQVTM and CDR2 ANQGSEA. The CDR3 is made up of 13 amino acids.

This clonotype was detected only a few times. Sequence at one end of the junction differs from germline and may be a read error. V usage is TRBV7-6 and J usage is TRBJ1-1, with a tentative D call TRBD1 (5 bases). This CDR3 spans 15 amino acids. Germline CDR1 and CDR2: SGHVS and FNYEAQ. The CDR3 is CASSLYEGPPQLKEF. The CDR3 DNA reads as TGTGCCAGCAGCCTCTACGAGGGGCCCCCCCAGCTAAAAGAATTT.

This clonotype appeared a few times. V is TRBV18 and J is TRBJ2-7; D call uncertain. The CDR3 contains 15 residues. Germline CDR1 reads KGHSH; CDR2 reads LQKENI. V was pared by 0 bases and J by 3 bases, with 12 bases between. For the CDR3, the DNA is TGTGCCAGCTCACCACCGTCGGCCCCGCGCTACGAGCAGTACTTC. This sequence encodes CASSPPSAPRYEQYF.

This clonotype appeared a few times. Written as DNA, the CDR3 is TGTGCCAGCAGTTTAAGGGACGCCACTGAAGCTTTCTTT. As protein: CASSLRDATEAFF. V usage is TRBV12-3 or TRBV12-4 and J usage is TRBJ1-1, with a weak D call TRBD1 (5 bases). CDR3 length equals 13 residues. V lost 2 bases to trimming and J lost 4 bases, with 8 bases between them.

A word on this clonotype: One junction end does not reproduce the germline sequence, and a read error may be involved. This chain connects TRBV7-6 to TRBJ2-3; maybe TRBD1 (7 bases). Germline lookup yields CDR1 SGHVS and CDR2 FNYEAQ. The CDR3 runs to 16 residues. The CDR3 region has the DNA TGTGCTAGCAGCCCAGGGCGGGACAGACTCACAGATACGCAGTATTTT. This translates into CASSPGRDRLTDTQYF.

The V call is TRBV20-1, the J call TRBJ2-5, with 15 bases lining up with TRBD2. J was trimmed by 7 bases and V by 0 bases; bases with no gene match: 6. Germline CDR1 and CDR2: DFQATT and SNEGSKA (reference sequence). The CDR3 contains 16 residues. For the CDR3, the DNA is TGCAGTGCTAGAGATCGGTTGGGACTAGCGGGAGGGACCCAGTACTTC. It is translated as CSARDRLGLAGGTQYF.

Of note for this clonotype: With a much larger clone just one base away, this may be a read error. The DNA for the CDR3 is TGTGCCAGCAGCGACGGAGCAGGGCTCCGAAACGAGCATTACTTC. As protein: CASSDGAGLRNEHYF. The rearrangement uses TRBV7-8 and TRBJ2-7; the D gene is possibly TRBD1 (5 bases). Germline V gives CDR1 SGHVS, CDR2 FQNEAQ. The CDR3 contains 15 residues.

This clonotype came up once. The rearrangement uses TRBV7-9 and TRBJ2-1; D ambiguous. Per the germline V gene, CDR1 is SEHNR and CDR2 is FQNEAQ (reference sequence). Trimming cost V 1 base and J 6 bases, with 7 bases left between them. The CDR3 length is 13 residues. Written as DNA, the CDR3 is TGTGCCAGCAGCTTAGTTATAACCAATGAGCAGTTCTTC. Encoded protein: CASSLVITNEQFF.

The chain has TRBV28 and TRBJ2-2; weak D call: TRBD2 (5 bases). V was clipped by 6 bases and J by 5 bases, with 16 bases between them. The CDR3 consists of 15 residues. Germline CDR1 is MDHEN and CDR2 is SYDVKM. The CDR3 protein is CASRFSAPWTGELFF. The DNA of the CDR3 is TGTGCCAGCAGGTTTAGCGCCCCTTGGACCGGGGAGCTGTTTTTT.

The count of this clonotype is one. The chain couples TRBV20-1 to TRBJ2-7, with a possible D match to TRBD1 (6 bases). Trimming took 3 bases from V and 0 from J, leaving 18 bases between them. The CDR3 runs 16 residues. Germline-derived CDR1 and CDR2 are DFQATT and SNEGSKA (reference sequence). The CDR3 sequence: CSASPSYTGSSYEQYF. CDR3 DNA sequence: TGCAGTGCTAGTCCCAGCTACACAGGGAGCTCCTACGAGCAGTACTTC.

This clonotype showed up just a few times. The CDR3 sequence: CATLGTEVPLSNQPQHF. CDR3 nucleotide sequence: TGTGCCACCTTGGGGACAGAGGTCCCTCTTAGCAATCAGCCCCAGCATTTT. The J gene is TRBJ1-5, the V gene TRBV6-1; TRBD1 matches 7 bases. The length of the CDR3 is 17 residues. CDR1 is MNHNS and CDR2 is SASEGT in the germline V gene. With V trimmed by 10 bases and J by 0 bases, 15 bases remained unmatched.

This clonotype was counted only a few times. The CDR3 DNA follows: TGTGCCAGCAGCCGACCATACCATATGTCGCAGTATTTT. Its protein product is CASSRPYHMSQYF. This chain joins TRBV6-1 and TRBJ2-3; D gene unclear. This CDR3 region has 13 residues. Per germline, CDR1 MNHNS and CDR2 SASEGT. The germline V and J ends were trimmed by 6 bases and 10 bases, with 17 bases remaining between them.

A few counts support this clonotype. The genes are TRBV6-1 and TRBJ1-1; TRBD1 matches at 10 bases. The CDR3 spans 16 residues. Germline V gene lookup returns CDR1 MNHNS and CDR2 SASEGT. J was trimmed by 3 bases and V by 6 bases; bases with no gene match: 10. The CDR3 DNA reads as TGTGCCAGCAGCCATCGGACAGGGGGTTGGTACACTGAAGCTTTCTTT. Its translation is CASSHRTGGWYTEAFF.

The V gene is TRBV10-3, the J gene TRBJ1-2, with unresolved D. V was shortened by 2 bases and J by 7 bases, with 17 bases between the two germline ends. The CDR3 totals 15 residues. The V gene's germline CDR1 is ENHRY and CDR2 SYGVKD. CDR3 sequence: CAISERVARHSGYTF. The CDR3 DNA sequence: TGTGCCATCAGTGAGCGAGTGGCCAGACACTCTGGCTACACCTTC.

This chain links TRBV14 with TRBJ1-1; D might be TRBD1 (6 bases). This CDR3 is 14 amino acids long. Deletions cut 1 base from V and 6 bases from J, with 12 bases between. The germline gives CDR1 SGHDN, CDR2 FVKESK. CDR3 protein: CASSQGGGVSEAFF. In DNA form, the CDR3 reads TGTGCCAGCAGCCAAGGAGGGGGGGTCTCTGAAGCTTTCTTT.

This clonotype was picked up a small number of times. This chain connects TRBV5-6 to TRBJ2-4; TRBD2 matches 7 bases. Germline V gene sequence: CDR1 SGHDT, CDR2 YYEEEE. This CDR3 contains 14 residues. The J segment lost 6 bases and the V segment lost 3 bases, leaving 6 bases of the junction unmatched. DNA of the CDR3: TGTGCCAGCAGCTCGCAGCGGGAACGAAACATTCAGTACTTC. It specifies CASSSQRERNIQYF. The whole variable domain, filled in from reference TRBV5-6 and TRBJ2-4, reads DAGVTQSPTHLIKTRGQQVTLRCSPKSGHDTVSWYQQALGQGPQFIFQYYEEEERQRGNFPDRFSGHQFPNYSSELNVNALLLGDSALYLCASSSQRERNIQYFGAGTRLSVL.